The 27 T cell receptor beta chains listed next were all sequenced from one sample in a study of T-cell memory formation after mild COVID-19. MiXCR was run by TCRdb on the 5' RACE reads, yielding one entry per CDR3 protein. The sample yields roughly 110,000 distinct CDR3 sequences, around an eighth seen once. The sample was PBMCs or a T cell subset sorted from them (not recorded which). Source of these receptors: a young man who had mild COVID-19 (a few samples of this study predate the infection). Cell type and time point are not known.

The CDR3 nucleotides read TGTGCCAGCAGTAGCCCGGGACCCAGTCCCCTCTACAATGAGCAGTTCTTC. Translated, it gives CASSSPGPSPLYNEQFF. The chain uses TRBV6-5 and TRBJ2-1; tentatively, D is TRBD1 or TRBD2 (5 bases each). This CDR3 contains 17 residues. With 5 bases removed from V and 3 bases from J, the gap between germline ends came to 20 bases. CDR1 is MNHEY, CDR2 SVGAGI, per germline.

This clonotype was counted only a few times. The chain employs TRBV11-2 and TRBJ2-5, with 7 bases matching TRBD1. This CDR3 has 15 amino acids. Germline-derived CDR1 and CDR2 are SGHAT and FQNNGV. Trimming cost V 5 bases and J 2 bases; bases outside gene matches: 8. The CDR3 region is CASSPWGRGQETQYF. The DNA for the CDR3 is TGTGCCAGCAGCCCCTGGGGCAGGGGGCAAGAGACCCAGTACTTC.

This clonotype has a handful of counts. V gene TRBV7-3 combines with J gene TRBJ2-1; weak D call: TRBD2 (5 bases). Between the trimmed V and J ends, which lost 5 bases and 0 bases, there was a span of 11 bases. The CDR3 loop spans 15 amino acids. CDR1 and CDR2 from the germline V gene are SGHTA and FQGTGA. Written as DNA, the CDR3 is TGTGCCAGCAGCCCCGGACTGAGCTCCTACAATGAGCAGTTCTTC. This codes for CASSPGLSSYNEQFF.

The rearrangement uses TRBV7-8 and TRBJ2-7; no firm D call. Looked up from germline, CDR1 is SGHVS and CDR2 is FQNEAQ. Trimming removed 1 base from V and 4 bases from J, with 5 bases in between. CDR3 length: 12 amino acids. CDR3 nucleotide sequence: TGTGCCAGCAGCTTAGGTCAGTACGAGCAGTACTTC. Translating gives CASSLGQYEQYF.

The J gene is TRBJ2-1, the V gene TRBV29-1, with 7 positions matching TRBD1. Unmatched junction bases numbered 8, after V lost 5 bases and J lost 7 bases. Germline lookup yields CDR1 SQVTM and CDR2 ANQGSEA. The CDR3 consists of 13 residues. CDR3 sequence: CSVLDRERNEQFF. DNA for the CDR3: TGCAGCGTTTTAGACAGGGAAAGAAATGAGCAGTTCTTC.

This chain uses TRBV9 with TRBJ2-1, with 8 bases fitting TRBD2. Germline-derived CDR1 and CDR2 are SGDLS and YYNGEE. V lost 3 bases to trimming and J lost 6 bases; unmatched junction nucleotides: 11. This CDR3 has 16 residues. CDR3 sequence reads: CASSAPGGGFVNEQFF. Here the CDR3 DNA reads TGTGCCAGCAGCGCACCTGGCGGGGGGTTTGTCAATGAGCAGTTCTTC.

DNA for the CDR3: TGTGCCAGCAGCTTGCTGGGGGAAAGGAGCACAGATACGCAGTATTTT. Translated: CASSLLGERSTDTQYF. This chain links TRBV7-2 with TRBJ2-3; D may correspond to TRBD1 or TRBD2 (5 bases each). The germline gives CDR1 SGHTA, CDR2 FQGNSA. The V gene lost 3 bases and the J gene lost 0 bases, with 13 bases spanning the gap. CDR3 length: 16 residues.

Here the CDR3 reads CASSLGQGRNYGYTF. CDR3 in DNA: TGTGCCAGCAGCCTCGGACAGGGACGTAACTATGGCTACACCTTC. This chain joins TRBV7-9 and TRBJ1-2, with 8 bases fitting TRBD1. This CDR3 is built from 15 residues. Germline V gene data show CDR1 as SEHNR and CDR2 as FQNEAQ (reference sequence). The V segment lost 5 bases and the J segment 1 base; nucleotides outside the gene matches: 6.

The genes are TRBV6-5 and TRBJ1-3; D not resolved. Germline assignment: CDR1 MNHEY and CDR2 SVGAGI. The germline V and J ends were trimmed by 6 bases and 0 bases, with 12 bases remaining between them. The CDR3 has 15 residues. CDR3 loop: CASSQSINSGNTIYF. The DNA for the CDR3 is TGTGCCAGCAGCCAGTCAATTAACTCTGGAAACACCATATATTTT.

This clonotype showed up just a few times. The gene calls are TRBV7-8 and TRBJ1-1, with 7 bases aligning to TRBD1. V was pared by 6 bases and J by 5 bases, with 12 bases of the junction left unmatched. The CDR3 is 15 amino acids. Germline lookup yields CDR1 SGHVS and CDR2 FQNEAQ. The CDR3 protein is CASSRKGALATEAFF. The CDR3, as DNA: TGTGCCAGCAGTCGAAAGGGGGCTCTGGCGACTGAAGCTTTCTTT.

This clonotype was detected many times. The rearrangement links TRBV24-1 to TRBJ1-2, with 10 bases identical to TRBD1. The CDR3 loop spans 20 amino acids. Per germline, CDR1 KGHDR and CDR2 SFDVKD. V shed 9 bases, J shed 4 bases, and the junction held 25 bases outside the gene matches. CDR3 in DNA: TGTGCCACCGGCCCCCGTCGCAACCTATGGGACAGGGGATCCCCCTATGGCTACACCTTC. It specifies CATGPRRNLWDRGSPYGYTF.

Here the CDR3 DNA reads TGTGCCAGCAGCTTACCCAGGGAAACCTACGAGCAGTACTTC. Translated, it gives CASSLPRETYEQYF. The gene calls are TRBV7-9 and TRBJ2-7; possible D gene TRBD1, 5 bases. The germline CDR1 and CDR2 sequences are SEHNR and FQNEAQ (reference sequence). Trimming left V 2 bases short and J 2 bases short, with 10 bases between. The CDR3 contains 14 residues.

The gene calls are TRBV6-6 and TRBJ2-1; TRBD2 matches 12 bases. The V gene's germline CDR1 is MNHNY and CDR2 SVGAGI (reference sequence). There are 19 residues in the CDR3. Losses at the gene ends were 0 bases for V and 5 bases for J; bases not matched to a gene: 11. CDR3 coding DNA: TGTGCCAGCAGTTACTCGATCTCTCTAGCGGGGGGGCCTAACAATGAGCAGTTCTTC. Its protein product is CASSYSISLAGGPNNEQFF.

This chain links TRBV6-4 with TRBJ2-1, with TRBD2 identical over 10 bases. The CDR3 totals 16 residues. V gave up 0 bases and J gave up 7 bases; unmatched junction bases: 6. CDR1 MRHNA and CDR2 SNTAGT come from the germline V gene. The CDR3 DNA sequence: TGTGCCAGCAGTGACTCGGGACTAGCGTGCGGAAATGAGCAGTTCTTC. It translates to CASSDSGLACGNEQFF.

This clonotype was seen a handful of times. The CDR3 here is CASSATGGYEQYF. Written as DNA, the CDR3 is TGTGCCAGCAGCGCCACAGGGGGCTACGAGCAGTACTTC. The rearrangement uses TRBV12-3 or TRBV12-4 and TRBJ2-7; TRBD1 agrees at 8 bases. The CDR3 spans 13 residues. The J segment lost 3 bases and the V segment lost 6 bases, leaving 4 bases of the junction unmatched.

This clonotype was counted a few times. The chain combines TRBV12-3 or TRBV12-4 with TRBJ1-5; 7 bases agree with TRBD1. J lost 9 bases, V lost 0 bases, and 5 bases had no gene match. The CDR3 sequence is 14 residues long. CDR3 region: CASSLATGTRPQHF. The CDR3 nucleotides read TGTGCCAGCAGTTTAGCGACAGGGACGAGGCCCCAGCATTTT.

This clonotype was observed at least ten times. J is TRBJ1-1 and V is TRBV12-3 or TRBV12-4; D is perhaps TRBD1 (6 bases). Trimming took off 5 bases at V and 2 bases at J, with 15 bases between the two ends. The CDR3 consists of 15 residues. In DNA form, the CDR3 reads TGTGCCAGCAGTGGGGGAGAGGGGGGTAACACTGAAGCTTTCTTT. It translates to CASSGGEGGNTEAFF.

V gene TRBV19 combines with J gene TRBJ1-5; maybe TRBD1 (5 bases). This CDR3 comprises 17 residues. V was pared by 0 bases and J by 0 bases, with 12 bases between. CDR1 and CDR2 from the germline V gene are LNHDA and SQIVND (reference sequence). The CDR3 spells CASSIDLYGHSNQPQHF. The DNA for the CDR3 is TGTGCCAGTAGTATAGATCTTTATGGACATAGCAATCAGCCCCAGCATTTT.

This chain joins TRBV4-1 and TRBJ1-6, with D unresolved. CDR1 MGHRA and CDR2 YSYEKL come from the germline V gene. CDR3 length: 15 residues. The V end was cut by 4 bases, the J end by 7 bases, with 14 bases between. CDR3: CASSRLGRDNSPLHF. CDR3 coding DNA: TGCGCCAGCAGCCGCTTAGGGAGAGACAATTCACCCCTCCACTTT.

The chain couples TRBV4-1 to TRBJ1-4; possibly TRBD1 for D (5 bases). V lost 0 bases and J lost 8, with 19 bases in between. Germline V lookup: CDR1 MGHRA, CDR2 YSYEKL. This CDR3 comprises 17 residues. The DNA for the CDR3 is TGCGCCAGCAGCCAAGATTCAGCTCGGGGCTTGCGGGAAAAACTGTTTTTT. It encodes CASSQDSARGLREKLFF.

The chain has TRBV12-3 or TRBV12-4 and TRBJ2-7; no definite D call. Trimming left V 3 bases short and J 1 base short, with 4 bases between. CDR3 length: 12 residues. CDR3 protein: CASSFLSYEQYF. CDR3 DNA: TGTGCCAGCAGTTTTTTATCCTACGAGCAGTACTTC.

The genes are TRBV2 and TRBJ1-5; 7 positions match TRBD1. With 6 bases clipped from V and 4 bases from J, the junction kept 3 bases outside the gene matches. The CDR3 length is 13 residues. CDR1 and CDR2 from the germline V gene are SNHLY and FYNNEI. This chain's CDR3 is CASRRDSNQPQHF. In nucleotides, the CDR3 is TGTGCCAGCAGGCGGGACAGTAATCAGCCCCAGCATTTT.

V is TRBV21-1 and J is TRBJ2-7; the table assigns TRBD1, which was not confirmed against the DNA. TRBV21-1 is tagged as a pseudogene. The CDR3 consists of 15 residues. The CDR3: CASSKVRGTGGEQYV. The CDR3 bases are TGTGCCAGCAGCAAAGTTCGCGGGACAGGGGGCGAGCAGTACGTC.

This clonotype was seen a few times. The genes are TRBV20-1 and TRBJ2-1; D unresolved. The V gene's germline CDR1 is DFQATT and CDR2 SNEGSKA (reference sequence). The CDR3 runs to 14 residues. Trimming shortened V by 3 bases and J by 2 bases, and 11 bases separated the two germline ends. The CDR3 DNA follows: TGCAGTGCTAGTCTACCTCTTACCTACAATGAGCAGTTCTTC. Its protein product is CSASLPLTYNEQFF.

The V call is TRBV28, the J call TRBJ2-1; tentatively, D is TRBD1 or TRBD2 (6 bases each). Germline-derived CDR1 and CDR2 are MDHEN and SYDVKM. The CDR3 contains 16 residues. Trimming stripped 3 bases from V and 8 bases from J, with 20 bases between. The CDR3 sequence: CASSFGGGDILDEQFF. Written as DNA, the CDR3 is TGTGCCAGCAGTTTTGGGGGCGGGGATATCCTCGATGAGCAGTTCTTC.

V and J are TRBV20-1 and TRBJ1-2; 8 nucleotides align to TRBD1. Germline trimming cut 6 bases from V and 6 bases from J; bases unmatched to any gene: 6. Germline V lookup: CDR1 DFQATT, CDR2 SNEGSKA (reference sequence). The CDR3 has 12 amino acids. CDR3 bases: TGCAGTGCAAGGACAGGGTCCCATGGCTACACCTTC. Its translation is CSARTGSHGYTF.

The J gene is TRBJ2-1, the V gene TRBV28; weak D call: TRBD1 (5 bases). This CDR3 contains 15 residues. Trimming removed 3 bases from V and 3 bases from J, with 12 bases in between. Germline CDR1 and CDR2: MDHEN and SYDVKM. The CDR3 here is CASSLGLGVYNEQFF. In DNA, the CDR3 is TGTGCCAGCAGTTTGGGGCTAGGGGTCTACAATGAGCAGTTCTTC.